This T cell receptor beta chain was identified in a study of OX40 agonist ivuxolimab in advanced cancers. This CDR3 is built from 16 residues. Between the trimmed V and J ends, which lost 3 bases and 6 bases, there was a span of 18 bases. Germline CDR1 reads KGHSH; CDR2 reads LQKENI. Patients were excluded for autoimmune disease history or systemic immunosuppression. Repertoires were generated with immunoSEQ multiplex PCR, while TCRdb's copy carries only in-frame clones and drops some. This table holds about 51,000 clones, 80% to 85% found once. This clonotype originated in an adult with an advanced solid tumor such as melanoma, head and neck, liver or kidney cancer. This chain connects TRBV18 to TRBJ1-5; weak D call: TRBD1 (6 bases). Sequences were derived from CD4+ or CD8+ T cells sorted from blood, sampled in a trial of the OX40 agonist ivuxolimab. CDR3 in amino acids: CASSPPLGARSQPQHF. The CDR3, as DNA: TGTGCCAGCTCACCCCCTCTGGGGGCGCGTTCTCAGCCCCAGCATTTT.